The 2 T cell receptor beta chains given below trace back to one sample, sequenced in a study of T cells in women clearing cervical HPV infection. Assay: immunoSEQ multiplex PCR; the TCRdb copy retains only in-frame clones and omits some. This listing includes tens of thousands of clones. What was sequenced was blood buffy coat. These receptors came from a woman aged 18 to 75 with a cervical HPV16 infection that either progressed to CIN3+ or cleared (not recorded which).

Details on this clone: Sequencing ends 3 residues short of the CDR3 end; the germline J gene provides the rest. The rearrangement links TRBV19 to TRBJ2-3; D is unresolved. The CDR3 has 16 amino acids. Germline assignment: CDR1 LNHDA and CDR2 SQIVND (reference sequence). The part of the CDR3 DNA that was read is TGTGCCAGTAGTATAGAGGCAGCGTATAGCAATCAGCCG. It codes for CASSIEAAYSNQP. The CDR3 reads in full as CASSIEAAYSNQPQYF.

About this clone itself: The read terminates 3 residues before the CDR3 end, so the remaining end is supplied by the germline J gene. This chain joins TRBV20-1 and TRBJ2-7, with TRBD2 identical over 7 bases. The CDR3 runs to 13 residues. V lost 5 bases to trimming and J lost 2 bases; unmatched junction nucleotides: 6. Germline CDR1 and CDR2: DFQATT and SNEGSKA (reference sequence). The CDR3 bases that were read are TGCAGTGCTGAGGGCGGGAGCACCTACGAG. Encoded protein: CSAEGGSTYE. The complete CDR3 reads CSAEGGSTYEQYF.